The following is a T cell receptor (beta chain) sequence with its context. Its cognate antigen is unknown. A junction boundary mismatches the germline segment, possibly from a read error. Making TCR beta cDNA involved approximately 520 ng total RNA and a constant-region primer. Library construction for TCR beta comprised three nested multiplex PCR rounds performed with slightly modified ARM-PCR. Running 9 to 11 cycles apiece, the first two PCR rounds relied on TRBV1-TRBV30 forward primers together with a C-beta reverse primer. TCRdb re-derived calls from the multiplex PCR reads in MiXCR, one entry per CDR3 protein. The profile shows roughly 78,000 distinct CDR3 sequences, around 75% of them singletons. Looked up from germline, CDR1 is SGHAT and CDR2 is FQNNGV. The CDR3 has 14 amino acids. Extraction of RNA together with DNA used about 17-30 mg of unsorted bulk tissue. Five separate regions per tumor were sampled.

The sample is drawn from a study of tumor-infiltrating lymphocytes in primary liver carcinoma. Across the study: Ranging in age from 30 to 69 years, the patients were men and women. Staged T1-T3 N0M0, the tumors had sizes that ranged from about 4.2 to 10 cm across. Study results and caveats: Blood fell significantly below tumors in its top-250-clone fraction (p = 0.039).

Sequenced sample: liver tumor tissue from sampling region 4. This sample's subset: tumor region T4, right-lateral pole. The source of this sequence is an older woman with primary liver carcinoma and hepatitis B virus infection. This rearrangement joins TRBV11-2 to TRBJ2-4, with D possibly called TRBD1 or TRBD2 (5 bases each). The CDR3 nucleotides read TGTGCCGGCAGGGTATCCCACATGGGGAGCATTCAGTACTTC. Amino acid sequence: CAGRVSHMGSIQYF.